This TCR beta chain was identified during a study of T cell responses to AZD1222 COVID-19 vaccine. Points from the study as a whole: Spike-specific TCR depth and breadth grew after two AZD1222 doses. Repertoire sampling happened only post peak T cell response. Baseline seropositivity occurred in only six or seven AZD1222 recipients.

Germline V gene lookup returns CDR1 MGHDK and CDR2 SYGVNS. The CDR3 is 13 amino acids. The V gene lost 7 bases and the J gene lost 1 base, with 10 bases spanning the gap. Pooled together were second doses at about 4 or about 12 weeks. Measured with immunoSEQ multiplex PCR; TCRdb has only the in-frame clones, and not every one. Here the sample spans 90,000 to 120,000 clones, under 95% being singletons. Of note for this clone: Its antigen is currently unknown.

This TCR came from an adult who received the AZD1222 COVID-19 vaccine. This sample comprised peripheral blood, obtained 28 days after the second AZD1222 dose. This chain connects TRBV25-1 to TRBJ2-5; D not resolved. The CDR3 sequence is CASTDRVQETQYF. The CDR3 DNA follows: TGTGCCAGCACGGATAGGGTCCAAGAGACCCAGTACTTC. The full variable domain, rest sourced from reference TRBV25-1 and TRBJ2-5, is EADIYQTPRYLVIGTGKKITLECSQTMGHDKMYWYQQDPGMELHLIHYSYGVNSTEKGDLSSESTVSRIRTEHFPLTLESARPSHTSQYLCASTDRVQETQYFGPGTRLLVL.